This T cell receptor (beta chain) stems from a study of T cells in Graves' hyperthyroidism and ophthalmopathy. Study-level background: Peripheral blood was secured at the point of initial diagnosis, before any treatment. General observations from the study: Ophthalmopathy was identified by the model a median around 5.9 months ahead of onset. Blood shared most expanded thyroid clonotypes above 0.001.

Unmatched junction bases numbered 7, after V lost 1 base and J lost 5 bases. Germline loops: CDR1 DFQATT, CDR2 SNEGSKA (reference sequence). The CDR3 is 15 amino acids. The authors took PBMCs from 9.5 to 10 ml fresh peripheral blood. RNA transcripts gave rise to amplified TCR beta CDR3 regions. In the first-round RT-PCR of the TCR CDR3, the HTBI primer set was used. From the multiplex PCR reads, TCRdb called clonotypes with MiXCR, one entry per CDR3 protein. The data show about 250,000 distinct CDR3 sequences, approximately 23% seen once. This clonotype showed up many times. Its antigen is still unknown.

The V and J genes are TRBV20-1 and TRBJ2-7; 11 positions agree with TRBD2. Sequencing was done on a sample of blood. The source is a woman aged 40 to 50 with Graves' ophthalmopathy. CDR3 region: CSARATSGNLHEQYF. The CDR3 DNA reads as TGCAGTGCTAGAGCGACTAGCGGGAATCTTCACGAGCAGTACTTC.